The next 25 T cell receptor beta chains were all read from a single sample in a study of vaccination effects on CD4 cells after COVID-19. The data were produced by immunoSEQ multiplex PCR, yet TCRdb's version contains in-frame clones alone and is incomplete. This sample carries approximately 33,000 clones, about 78% of them seen once, and the ten largest clones take about 18%. Antigen-specific CD4+ T cells expanded by the ViraFEST assay with viral peptide pools were then sequenced. At the end of 10 days of culture, CD4+ T cells were isolated. According to PCR results, the person was infected with SARS-CoV-2 between March and December 2020. No antigens are known for them. The material was CD4+ T cells from PBMCs cultured with HCoV-NL63 spike peptides, obtained before COVID-19 vaccination. These receptors all stem from a human donor who had a prior SARS-CoV-2 infection.

This chain uses TRBV7-2 with TRBJ2-7; D might be TRBD2 (6 bases). The CDR3 extends over 13 amino acids. V was cut by 4 bases and J by 6 bases, with 13 bases left in between. In germline, CDR1 is SGHTA, CDR2 FQGNSA. The chain's CDR3 is CASSSQGGGEQYF. CDR3 in DNA: TGTGCCAGCAGCTCCCAGGGAGGCGGCGAGCAGTACTTC.

The gene calls are TRBV6-1 and TRBJ2-2; D unresolved. Germline V gene data show CDR1 as MNHNS and CDR2 as SASEGT. With 2 bases removed from V and 6 bases from J, the gap between germline ends came to 7 bases. The CDR3 loop spans 13 amino acids. The CDR3 nucleotides read TGTGCCAGCAGTGAATTCCTTTCCGGGGAGCTGTTTTTT. It encodes CASSEFLSGELFF.

J is TRBJ2-3 and V is TRBV7-2; 8 bases fit TRBD1. Trimming at V came to 6 bases and at J to 6 bases, leaving 5 bases not matched to a gene. The CDR3 is 13 amino acids. Germline V lookup: CDR1 SGHTA, CDR2 FQGNSA. CDR3: CASSRQGWDTQYF. The CDR3 DNA is TGTGCCAGCAGTCGACAGGGGTGGGATACGCAGTATTTT.

V and J are TRBV5-1 and TRBJ2-7; 11 bases agree with TRBD2. CDR1 and CDR2 (germline): SGHRS, YFSETQ. Trimming at V came to 3 bases and at J to 3 bases, leaving 8 bases not matched to a gene. The CDR3 totals 16 residues. The CDR3, as DNA: TGCGCCAGCAGCTCAAGGACTAGCGGGCTAAACTACGAGCAGTACTTC. This sequence encodes CASSSRTSGLNYEQYF. The whole variable domain, filled in from reference TRBV5-1 and TRBJ2-7, reads KAGVTQTPRYLIKTRGQQVTLSCSPISGHRSVSWYQQTPGQGLQFLFEYFSETQRNKGNFPGRFSGRQFSNSRSEMNVSTLELGDSALYLCASSSRTSGLNYEQYFGPGTRLTVT.

By its share, this clone is large (0.1 to 1%). The chain combines TRBV6-5 with TRBJ1-2, with TRBD1 as a possible D gene (6 bases). The CDR3 is 14 amino acids. Looked up from germline, CDR1 is MNHEY and CDR2 is SVGAGI. Trimming stripped 8 bases from V and 4 bases from J, with 17 bases between. CDR3 residues: CASGLDRSPYGYTF. The CDR3 region has the DNA TGTGCCAGCGGCCTCGACAGGTCCCCCTATGGCTACACCTTC.

This chain uses TRBV28 with TRBJ2-7; D gene ambiguous. Germline V lookup: CDR1 MDHEN, CDR2 SYDVKM. The V gene lost 3 bases and the J gene lost 0 bases, with 9 bases spanning the gap. The length of the CDR3 is 14 residues. The CDR3: CASSFVETSYEQYF. CDR3 nucleotide sequence: TGTGCCAGCAGTTTCGTGGAGACCTCCTACGAGCAGTACTTC.

The CDR3 DNA is TGCGCCAGCAGCTTGGAGGGCAGGGGGCTAGCTTTCTTT. Its protein is CASSLEGRGLAFF. This sequence joins TRBV5-1 and TRBJ1-1; TRBD1 agrees at 8 bases. The J segment lost 10 bases and the V segment lost 0 bases, leaving 5 bases of the junction unmatched. The CDR3 extends over 13 amino acids. Germline V lookup: CDR1 SGHRS, CDR2 YFSETQ. Looking up the rest from reference TRBV5-1 and TRBJ1-1 gives the full variable domain: KAGVTQTPRYLIKTRGQQVTLSCSPISGHRSVSWYQQTPGQGLQFLFEYFSETQRNKGNFPGRFSGRQFSNSRSEMNVSTLELGDSALYLCASSLEGRGLAFFGQGTRLTVV.

The sample holds a few counts of this clone. The chain employs TRBV25-1 and TRBJ2-7, with D perhaps being TRBD1 or TRBD2 (5 bases each). In germline, CDR1 is MGHDK, CDR2 SYGVNS. The CDR3 covers 11 residues. V was pared by 4 bases and J by 11 bases, with 12 bases between. The CDR3: CASSAMGREYF. The CDR3 DNA sequence: TGTGCCAGCAGTGCCATGGGACGGGAGTACTTC.

This clone occurred once. V is TRBV30 and J is TRBJ1-1, with 8 bases identical to TRBD1. Germline lookup yields CDR1 GTSNPN and CDR2 SVGIG (reference sequence). The CDR3 spans 14 residues. Trimming at V came to 5 bases and at J to 4 bases, leaving 9 bases not matched to a gene. The CDR3 region has the DNA TGTGCCTGGGGCCCAGGGGGCGCGGTCACTGAAGCTTTCTTT. Translated: CAWGPGGAVTEAFF.

The V call is TRBV19, the J call TRBJ2-3, with TRBD2 matching 7 bases. CDR3 length: 13 residues. V trimming: 9 bases; J trimming: 6 bases; junction bases outside the gene matches: 9. The germline gives CDR1 LNHDA, CDR2 SQIVND (reference sequence). The CDR3 loop reads CASTPNGGDTQYF. In DNA form, the CDR3 reads TGTGCCAGCACACCTAACGGGGGGGATACGCAGTATTTT.

The sample holds one count of this clone. The genes are TRBV28 and TRBJ1-3; D gene uncertain. Germline loops: CDR1 MDHEN, CDR2 SYDVKM. This CDR3 is 14 amino acids long. V lost 3 bases to trimming and J lost 1 base, with 7 bases between them. The CDR3, as DNA: TGTGCCAGCAGTTTGGCTCAATCTGGAAACACCATATATTTT. Residues: CASSLAQSGNTIYF.

The chain links TRBV5-4 to TRBJ2-5; 11 bases map to TRBD2. V was pared by 7 bases and J by 3 bases, with 8 bases of the junction left unmatched. CDR1 and CDR2 (germline): SGHNT, YYREEE (reference sequence). The CDR3 has 15 amino acids. The CDR3 loop is CASGLAGGAEETQYF. CDR3 nucleotide sequence: TGTGCCAGCGGGCTAGCGGGAGGCGCCGAAGAGACCCAGTACTTC.

The sample holds one count of this clone. This rearrangement joins TRBV11-2 to TRBJ1-1; no definite D call. V was clipped by 4 bases and J by 8 bases, with 14 bases between them. This CDR3 is built from 13 residues. CDR1 and CDR2 (germline): SGHAT, FQNNGV. The CDR3 sequence: CASSSTQKGEAFF. The CDR3 DNA follows: TGTGCCAGCAGCTCGACCCAAAAAGGGGAAGCTTTCTTT.

The rearrangement joins TRBV6-1 to TRBJ1-5; D remains ambiguous. V was trimmed by 3 bases and J by 0 bases, leaving 12 bases between them. Germline V gives CDR1 MNHNS, CDR2 SASEGT. The CDR3 spans 16 residues. The CDR3 protein is CASSDLVGDSNQPQHF. CDR3 nucleotides: TGTGCCAGCAGTGACCTTGTGGGAGATAGCAATCAGCCCCAGCATTTT.

This clone came up a few times. J is TRBJ2-7 and V is TRBV2, with 10 bases matching TRBD1. CDR3 size: 15 residues. V shed 2 bases and J 6 bases; nucleotides not matched to a gene: 7. Germline assignment: CDR1 SNHLY and CDR2 FYNNEI. This chain's CDR3 is CASSEWGQGFGEQYF. CDR3 DNA sequence: TGTGCCAGCAGTGAATGGGGACAGGGGTTCGGCGAGCAGTACTTC.

This clone appeared a single time. V and J are TRBV7-2 and TRBJ2-7; D possibly matches TRBD1 or TRBD2 (5 bases each). Germline V gene sequence: CDR1 SGHTA, CDR2 FQGNSA. V shed 4 bases and J shed 3 bases, with 13 bases lying between them. CDR3 length equals 14 residues. The CDR3: CASSSGRGIYEQYF. The CDR3 DNA is TGTGCCAGCAGCTCGGGACGAGGGATCTACGAGCAGTACTTC.

This clone was detected a few times. The chain recombines TRBV14 with TRBJ2-3; D unclear. The V and J ends lost 6 bases and 3 bases respectively, with 7 bases between them. This CDR3 is built from 12 residues. The germline V gene has CDR1 SGHDN and CDR2 FVKESK. The CDR3 DNA reads TGTGCCAGCAGATCCGGGACAGATACGCAGTATTTT. It is translated as CASRSGTDTQYF. The full variable domain, in which reference TRBV14 and TRBJ2-3 provide the parts outside the CDR3, is EAGVTQFPSHSVIEKGQTVTLRCDPISGHDNLYWYRRVMGKEIKFLLHFVKESKQDESGMPNNRFLAERTGGTYSTLKVQPAELEDSGVYFCASRSGTDTQYFGPGTRLTVL.

The rearrangement joins TRBV9 to TRBJ2-7; TRBD2 matches 9 bases. Unmatched junction bases numbered 6, after V lost 4 bases and J lost 1 base. This CDR3 has 15 residues. Germline V gene sequence: CDR1 SGDLS, CDR2 YYNGEE. The CDR3 is CASSPLGLASYEQYF. CDR3 coding DNA: TGTGCCAGCAGCCCACTGGGACTAGCTTCCTACGAGCAGTACTTC.

This rearrangement joins TRBV5-1 to TRBJ1-2; 9 bases line up with TRBD1. Germline trimming cut 0 bases from V and 8 bases from J; bases unmatched to any gene: 11. The germline gives CDR1 SGHRS, CDR2 YFSETQ. This CDR3 region has 16 residues. DNA for the CDR3: TGCGCCAGCAGCTTGGCCCCACAGGGGGCTGGTCGGGGCTACACCTTC. Its protein is CASSLAPQGAGRGYTF.

The genes are TRBV7-3 and TRBJ2-1; D ambiguous. Germline V gene lookup returns CDR1 SGHTA and CDR2 FQGTGA. The V end was cut by 2 bases, the J end by 5 bases, with 10 bases between. The CDR3 is 14 amino acids. The CDR3 bases are TGTGCCAGCAGCTTAGGTGGGGTGAACAATGAGCAGTTCTTC. Protein: CASSLGGVNNEQFF.

V gene TRBV3-1 (or the pseudogene TRBV3-2) combines with J gene TRBJ1-2; D is uncertain. V lost 0 bases and J lost 7, with 15 bases in between. This CDR3 region has 15 residues. Germline V gene sequence: CDR1 LGHDT, CDR2 YNNKEL (reference sequence). CDR3 coding DNA: TGTGCCAGCAGCCAAGATGGAGGTCGCCCCTCTGGCTACACCTTC. This sequence encodes CASSQDGGRPSGYTF.

The chain recombines TRBV29-1 with TRBJ2-6; 8 positions match TRBD2. CDR3 length: 14 residues. CDR1 SQVTM and CDR2 ANQGSEA come from the germline V gene. Trimming at V came to 5 bases and at J to 3 bases, leaving 3 bases not matched to a gene. The CDR3 coding sequence is TGCAGCGTTCCCGGGAGGGATGGGGCCAACGTCCTGACTTTC. Its protein product is CSVPGRDGANVLTF. The full variable domain, rest sourced from reference TRBV29-1 and TRBJ2-6, is SAVISQKPSRDICQRGTSLTIQCQVDSQVTMMFWYRQQPGQSLTLIATANQGSEATYESGFVIDKFPISRPNLTFSTLTVSNMSPEDSSIYLCSVPGRDGANVLTFGAGSRLTVL.

The rearrangement links TRBV12-3 or TRBV12-4 to TRBJ1-1; D is perhaps TRBD1 (5 bases). Trimming removed 6 bases at V and 5 bases at J, with 13 bases between. The CDR3 runs 13 residues. The CDR3 nucleotides are TGTGCCAGCAGCCCTATTGGGGGTACTGAAGCTTTCTTT. This sequence encodes CASSPIGGTEAFF.

The chain recombines TRBV18 with TRBJ2-5; possible D gene TRBD1, 5 bases. Trimming removed 3 bases from V and 3 bases from J, with 14 bases in between. Germline loops: CDR1 KGHSH, CDR2 LQKENI. The CDR3 has 15 amino acids. The CDR3 bases are TGTGCCAGCTCACCTCGGGTGGGGCAGGAAGAGACCCAGTACTTC. This gives the protein CASSPRVGQEETQYF.

This clone was counted a single time. V gene TRBV7-2 combines with J gene TRBJ2-1, with TRBD2 matching over 12 bases. This CDR3 is 15 amino acids long. V gave up 6 bases and J gave up 5 bases; unmatched junction bases: 5. Germline loops: CDR1 SGHTA, CDR2 FQGNSA. This CDR3 reads CASSPRLAGDNEQFF. The CDR3 coding sequence is TGTGCCAGCAGTCCACGACTAGCGGGGGACAATGAGCAGTTCTTC. The entire variable domain, with the rest obtained from reference TRBV7-2 and TRBJ2-1, is as follows: GAGVSQSPSNKVTEKGKDVELRCDPISGHTALYWYRQSLGQGLEFLIYFQGNSAPDKSGLPSDRFSAERTGGSVSTLTIQRTQQEDSAVYLCASSPRLAGDNEQFFGPGTRLTVL.